This T cell receptor (beta chain) was recovered during a study of blood T cell repertoires in COVID-19. Across the study: PBMCs, B-cell-depleted T cells, or T cells provided the cDNA or gDNA that made up the material.

The protocol was immunoSEQ multiplex PCR, while the TCRdb copy is restricted to in-frame clones and leaves out a portion. Of about 120,000 clones listed, 60% to 80% are singletons. Germline CDR1 LGHNT, CDR2 FRNRAP. The CDR3 runs 14 residues. V lost 6 bases to trimming and J lost 7 bases; unmatched junction nucleotides: 11. The sequenced sample consisted of peripheral blood. The chain carries TRBV12-5 and TRBJ1-2, with TRBD1 identical over 7 bases. This receptor was identified in a man between 60 and 75 years old with acute or convalescent COVID-19. The CDR3: CASGPTGLSGGYTF. CDR3 in DNA: TGTGCTAGTGGACCGACAGGGCTATCCGGTGGCTACACCTTC.